Listed below are T cell receptor beta chains from one sample, sequenced in a study of graft-versus-host responses after intestinal transplantation. Libraries were prepared by immunoSEQ multiplex PCR; TCRdb keeps only in-frame clonotypes and omits some of them. Of tens of thousands of clones listed, approximately 90% were seen once; the top ten hold approximately 1.6%. The starting material was PBMCs, obtained 26 days after transplant. The origin of the receptors is a human patient who received an intestinal transplant, so some T cells may come from the graft donor. CDR3s include the opening cysteine and the closing phenylalanine or tryptophan. The D gene is left open where the match is weak. Some rows have no size entry. The others give once, few or many, or a class for an expanded clone.

TRBJ2-5,TRBD2,once,TRBV2,TGTGCCAGCAGTGAAGCGCTTAGGGGACTAGGGCCGGGAGGGGAAGAGACCCAGTACTTC,CASSEALRGLGPGGEETQYF
TRBJ1-1,.,.,TRBV6-5,TGTGCCAGCAGTATCAGCAGGGTCACTGAAGCTTTCTTT,CASSISRVTEAFF
TRBJ1-2,.,.,TRBV19,TGTGCCAGTGGGACTATAAGCGGTTCGGGGGGCTACACCTTC,CASGTISGSGGYTF
TRBJ1-3,.,.,TRBV7-9,TGTGCCAGCAGCTTAGCGACTTATTCTGGAAACACCATATATTTT,CASSLATYSGNTIYF
TRBJ1-1,.,.,TRBV5-1,TGCGCCAGCAGCTTGGGTTCTGCTGAAGCTTTCTTT,CASSLGSAEAFF
TRBJ2-6,.,.,TRBV2,TGTGCCAGCAGTGCGCAACTTACCGGGACTGGTGGGGCCAACGTCCTGACTTTC,CASSAQLTGTGGANVLTF
TRBJ1-3,.,.,TRBV4-1,TGCGCCAGCAGCCCCCCCGGCTCTGGAAACACCATATATTTT,CASSPPGSGNTIYF
TRBJ2-3,TRBD2,.,TRBV9,TGTGCCAGCAATAGCCCGGCGGGGACTAGGGGTTTGGATACGCAGTATTTT,CASNSPAGTRGLDTQYF
TRBJ1-2,TRBD1,.,TRBV19,TGTGCCAGTAGCCCGGGACAGAGCCTGTATGGCTACACCTTC,CASSPGQSLYGYTF
TRBJ2-7,TRBD2,.,TRBV5-1,TGCGCCAGCAGCTTGGCTGGAGGCGGGAGGGGATACGAGCAGTACTTC,CASSLAGGGRGYEQYF
TRBJ2-5,.,.,TRBV7-8,TGTGCCAGCAGCTTAGTGAGCGAGACCCAGTACTTC,CASSLVSETQYF
TRBJ2-1,.,.,TRBV19,TGTGCCAGTAGTATTTCGATTGGACAGAACAATGAGCAGTTCTTC,CASSISIGQNNEQFF
TRBJ2-7,.,.,TRBV2,TGTGCCAGCAGTGAGGAGTGGGAGTACGAGCAGTACTTC,CASSEEWEYEQYF
TRBJ1-2,.,.,TRBV28,TGTGCCAGCAGTTTTAGGTCACAGGGTCTTCTTGGCTACACCTTC,CASSFRSQGLLGYTF
TRBJ2-1,.,.,TRBV19,TGTGCCAGTAGTCGGTTGGTGGCAGGGCATGAGCAGTTCTTC,CASSRLVAGHEQFF
TRBJ2-5,TRBD1,.,TRBV28,TGTGCCAGCAGCGGGGACAGGCTCTACCAAGAGACCCAGTACTTC,CASSGDRLYQETQYF
TRBJ1-2,TRBD1,once,TRBV6-4,TGTGCCAGATCTGGACAGGCTAATAACTATGGCTACACCTTC,CARSGQANNYGYTF
TRBJ1-1,TRBD1,.,TRBV5-1,TGCGCCAGCAGCTTGGCGGACAGGGATGTCACTGAAGCTTTCTTT,CASSLADRDVTEAFF
TRBJ2-3,.,.,TRBV9,TGTGCCAGCAGCGTCGAGGGAGTAACAGATACGCAGTATTTT,CASSVEGVTDTQYF
TRBJ1-4,.,.,TRBV7-6,TGTGCCAGCAGCTTAGTGGCTGACTCGGGTGAAAAACTGTTTTTT,CASSLVADSGEKLFF
TRBJ2-2,TRBD2,.,TRBV7-3,TGTGCCAGCAGCTCAGTCCCGGGGGGGGGTACCGGGGAGCTGTTTTTT,CASSSVPGGGTGELFF
TRBJ1-6,.,.,TRBV4-1,TGCGCCAGCAGTCCAACATTTACGGGGAAGGGTTCACCCCTCCACTTT,CASSPTFTGKGSPLHF
TRBJ1-2,TRBD1,.,TRBV19,TGTGCCAGTAGCCTAAGACAGGGGCCCAACTATGGCTACACCTTC,CASSLRQGPNYGYTF
TRBJ1-1,TRBD1,.,TRBV4-1,TGCGCCAGCAGCCAAGGGAGGGGGCTCGGGAACACTGAAGCTTTCTTT,CASSQGRGLGNTEAFF
TRBJ1-5,TRBD1,.,TRBV2,TGTGCCAGCAGGGCCGGGACAGGGGGCGACCAGCCCCAGCATTTT,CASRAGTGGDQPQHF
TRBJ1-1,.,.,TRBV4-1,TGCGCCAGCAGCCGCATAATATCGGACTCGAACACTGAAGCTTTCTTT,CASSRIISDSNTEAFF
TRBJ1-6,.,few,TRBV5-1,TGCGCCAGCAGCTCACAGGGTTCCCTTGGGTCACCCCTCCACTTT,CASSSQGSLGSPLHF
TRBJ2-5,TRBD2,.,TRBV28,TGTGCCAGCAGCCAACTAGCGGACCAAGAGACCCAGTACTTC,CASSQLADQETQYF
TRBJ1-1,.,.,TRBV2,TGTGCCAGCAGTGAGGTAGTGAACACTGAAGCTTTCTTT,CASSEVVNTEAFF
TRBJ1-2,TRBD1,.,TRBV27,TGTGCCAGCAGTTCGGGACAGCTATCCTATGGCTACACCTTC,CASSSGQLSYGYTF
TRBJ1-1,.,.,TRBV6-5,TGTGCCAGCAGTTACTCGTTCGGGGGGTCAGAGGCTTTCTTT,CASSYSFGGSEAFF
TRBJ1-1,TRBD1,.,TRBV4-1,TGCGCCAGCAACGGAGGGGGCTCTGGGGAAGCTTTCTTT,CASNGGGSGEAFF
TRBJ2-4,.,.,TRBV25-1,TGTGCCAGCAGTGGGGGAGGGGGTCAGCCTGGGGGAAACATTCAGTACTTC,CASSGGGGQPGGNIQYF
TRBJ2-5,TRBD2,.,TRBV11-2,TGTGCCAGCAGCTTAGTGACTAGCGGGGGCCTAGAGACCCAGTACTTC,CASSLVTSGGLETQYF
TRBJ1-5,.,.,TRBV19,TGTGCCAGTAGTATCTCGGCCAGGACAGAACTCGGTCGGAATCAGCCCCAGCATTTT,CASSISARTELGRNQPQHF
TRBJ1-5,.,.,TRBV10-3,TGTGCCATCAGTGACCCCGGGGGGTTGGGTCAGCCCCAGCATTTT,CAISDPGGLGQPQHF
TRBJ2-1,.,.,TRBV15,TGTGCCACCAGCAATCCGGACACAAACAATGAGCAGTTCTTC,CATSNPDTNNEQFF
TRBJ2-3,.,.,TRBV18,TGTGCCAGCTCCGACACTCCAGATACGCAGTATTTT,CASSDTPDTQYF
TRBJ1-3,.,once,TRBV28,TGTGCCAGCAGTTCCCTCCAAATCTACTCTGGAAACACCATATATTTT,CASSSLQIYSGNTIYF
TRBJ2-3,.,.,TRBV28,TGTGCCAGCAGTTTCCTACAGGGAGATACGCAGTATTTT,CASSFLQGDTQYF
TRBJ1-2,.,.,TRBV5-8,TGTGCCAGCAGCTCGACAGGAGTCTATGGCTACACCTTC,CASSSTGVYGYTF
TRBJ1-3,.,.,TRBV19,TGTGCCAGTGAAGGACAGAACTTAAACACCATATATTTT,CASEGQNLNTIYF
TRBJ2-1,TRBD2,.,TRBV27,TGTGCCAGCACGGTAGCGGGAGAGAATGAGCAGTTCTTC,CASTVAGENEQFF
TRBJ2-1,TRBD2,few,TRBV6-1,TGTGCCAGCAGTGAAACTAGCGGGGGGCCTAATGAGCAGTTCTTC,CASSETSGGPNEQFF
TRBJ2-7,TRBD2,.,TRBV19,TGTGCCAGTAGTCCAATAGCGGGAGCGGGCTACGAGCAGTACTTC,CASSPIAGAGYEQYF
TRBJ2-3,TRBD2,.,TRBV19,TGTGCCAGTAGTATAGTAGCGGGAGGCACAGATACGCAGTATTTT,CASSIVAGGTDTQYF
TRBJ2-1,TRBD2,.,TRBV27,TGTGCCAGCGGACTAGCGGACTACAATGAGCAGTTCTTC,CASGLADYNEQFF
TRBJ1-2,.,.,TRBV28,TGTGCCAGCAGTTCAACTAACTATGGCTACACCTTC,CASSSTNYGYTF
TRBJ2-7,TRBD2,.,TRBV5-1,TGCGCCAGCGGGCTAGCGGATACCTACGAGCAGTACTTC,CASGLADTYEQYF
TRBJ2-1,.,.,TRBV5-1,TGCGCCAGCAGCCCGTGGACTACCCAGACCGACAATGAGCAGTTCTTC,CASSPWTTQTDNEQFF
TRBJ2-1,TRBD2,.,TRBV5-4,TGTGCCAGCAGCTATCGGGGGGGAACGTACAATGAGCAGTTCTTC,CASSYRGGTYNEQFF
TRBJ2-3,TRBD1,once,TRBV28,TGTGCCAGCAGTTTTAGGATAGGACAGGGGGCGGAGAGGACAGATACGCAGTATTTT,CASSFRIGQGAERTDTQYF